This TCR beta chain is from a study of cytomegalovirus exposure and HLA in healthy donors. The PCR contained 60 Vbeta and 13 Jbeta primers. Repertoires were generated with immunoSEQ multiplex PCR, while TCRdb's copy carries only in-frame clones and drops some. The sample holds 150,000 to 200,000 clones, 75% to 85% seen once. Study-level findings and limits: The presence/absence work took it that sequencing depth was about the same across donors. The listing of roughly 160 TCR beta chains classed them as cytomegalovirus-associated. Most TCR beta V segments were productive about 90% or about 30% of the time in an earlier analysis.

Donors consisted of healthy bone marrow donors. The CDR3 consists of 19 residues. Germline CDR1 SGHNT, CDR2 YYREEE (reference sequence). V lost 2 bases and J lost 2; bases outside the gene matches: 16. Concerning this clone itself: What it recognizes is unknown.

The sequencing sample was made of PBMCs. J is TRBJ2-4 and V is TRBV5-4; 7 bases align to TRBD1. The receptor was isolated from a woman aged 50 to 60 in good health and CMV-seronegative. CDR3 region: CASSFGEGASSWSKNIQYF. The DNA of the CDR3 is TGTGCCAGCAGCTTCGGAGAGGGGGCTTCGTCCTGGTCCAAAAACATTCAGTACTTC.